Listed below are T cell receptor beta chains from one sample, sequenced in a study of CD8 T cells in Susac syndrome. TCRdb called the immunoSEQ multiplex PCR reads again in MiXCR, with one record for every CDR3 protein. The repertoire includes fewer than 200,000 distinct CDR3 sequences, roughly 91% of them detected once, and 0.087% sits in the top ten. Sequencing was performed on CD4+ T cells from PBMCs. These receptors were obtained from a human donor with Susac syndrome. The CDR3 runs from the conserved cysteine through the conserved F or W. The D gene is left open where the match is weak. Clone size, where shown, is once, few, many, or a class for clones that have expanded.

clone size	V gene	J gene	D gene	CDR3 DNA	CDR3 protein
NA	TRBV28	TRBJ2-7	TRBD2	TGTGCCAGCCTCAAGACTAGCGGAACCTACGAGCAGTACTTC	CASLKTSGTYEQYF
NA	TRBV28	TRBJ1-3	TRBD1	TGTGCCAGCAGCAAAGGACAGGGTCGTGGAAACACCATATATTTT	CASSKGQGRGNTIYF
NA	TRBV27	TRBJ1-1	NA	TGTGCCAGCAGTCGAACAGGCTCGGAAGCTTTCTTT	CASSRTGSEAFF
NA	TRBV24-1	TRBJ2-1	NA	TGTGCCACCAGTGATTTGGGTTCCAATGAGCAGTTCTTC	CATSDLGSNEQFF
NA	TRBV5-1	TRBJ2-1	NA	TGCGCCAGCAGCGGGCCTGGGCGCAATGAGCAGTTCTTC	CASSGPGRNEQFF
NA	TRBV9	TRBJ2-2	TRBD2	TGTGCCAGCAGCCCGTTCGGGTCTAGCGGGGGGGCCGGGGAGCTGTTTTTT	CASSPFGSSGGAGELFF
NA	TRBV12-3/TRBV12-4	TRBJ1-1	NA	TGTGCCAGCAGTTACAGGCTGAACACTGAAGCTTTCTTT	CASSYRLNTEAFF
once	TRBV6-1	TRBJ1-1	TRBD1	TGTGCCAGCAGTGAAGAACAGGGGGTCACTGAAGCTTTCTTT	CASSEEQGVTEAFF
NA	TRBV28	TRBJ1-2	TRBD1	TGTGCCAGCAGTAGGTCCTCGGGGACAGGGGTTTGGAATGGCTACACCTTC	CASSRSSGTGVWNGYTF
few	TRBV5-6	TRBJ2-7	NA	TGTGCCAGCAGCTTTTACAGCGTCCCTCGGGAGCAGTACTTC	CASSFYSVPREQYF
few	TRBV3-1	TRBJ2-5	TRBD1	TGTGCCAGCAGCCAAGGAGGGACAGCGCTAGAGACCCAGTACTTC	CASSQGGTALETQYF
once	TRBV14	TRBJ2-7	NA	TGTGCCAGCAGCCAAGCTGGGGGGTTGGGGCCGGGCCACGAGCAGTACTTC	CASSQAGGLGPGHEQYF
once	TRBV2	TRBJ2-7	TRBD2	TGTGCCAGTTCTTCTAGCGGGGGGGGTTACTACGAGCAGTACTTC	CASSSSGGGYYEQYF
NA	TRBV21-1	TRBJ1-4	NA	TGTGCCAGCAGCAAAACCGAGACAGGGGGTACTCTTAATGAAAAACTGTTTTTT	CASSKTETGGTLNEKLFF
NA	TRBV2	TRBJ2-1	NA	TGTGCCAGCAAGGAGGGGGGCTACTACAATGAGCAGTTCTTC	CASKEGGYYNEQFF
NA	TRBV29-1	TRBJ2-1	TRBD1	TGCAGCGTAAAACAGGGGGCTAACCGGAGGTCCTACAATGAGCAGTTCTTC	CSVKQGANRRSYNEQFF
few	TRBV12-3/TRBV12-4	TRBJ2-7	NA	TGTGCCAGCAGTCACGGGGGCTACGAGCAGTACTTC	CASSHGGYEQYF
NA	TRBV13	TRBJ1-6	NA	TGTGCCAGCAGCACAGGGTCTAGGAGGTGGTCACCCCTCCACTTT	CASSTGSRRWSPLHF
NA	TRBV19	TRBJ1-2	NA	TGTGCCAGTAGTACCCCAGGCAGACCAGCTAACTATGGCTACACCTTC	CASSTPGRPANYGYTF
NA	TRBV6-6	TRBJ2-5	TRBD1	TGTGCCAGCAGTGCCGGGACAGGAGTTGGGACCCAGTACTTC	CASSAGTGVGTQYF
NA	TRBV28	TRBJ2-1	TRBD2	TGTGCCAGCAGTCCATGGACTAGCGGGAGAATTAGGAATGAGCAGTTCTTC	CASSPWTSGRIRNEQFF
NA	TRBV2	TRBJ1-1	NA	TGTGCCAGCAGTGAAGCATACGTGAGCACTGAAGCTTTCTTT	CASSEAYVSTEAFF
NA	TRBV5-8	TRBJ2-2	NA	TGTGCCAGCAGCTTGGCCGGCCGTTCCACCGGGGAGCTGTTTTTT	CASSLAGRSTGELFF
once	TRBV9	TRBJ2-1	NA	TGTGCCAGCAGCGTAATGAATTTCAATGAGCAGTTCTTC	CASSVMNFNEQFF
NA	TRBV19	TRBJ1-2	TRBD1	TGTGCCAGTAGTCCCCGGACAGGGGCGGCCTACACCTTC	CASSPRTGAAYTF
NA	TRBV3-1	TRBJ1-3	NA	TGTGCCAGCAGCCCTAACAGCGGACCTGGAAACACCATATATTTT	CASSPNSGPGNTIYF
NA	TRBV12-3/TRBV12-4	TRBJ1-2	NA	TGTGCCAGCAGTTTGAAAGCTAACTATGGCTACACCTTC	CASSLKANYGYTF
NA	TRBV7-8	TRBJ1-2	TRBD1	TGTGCCAGCAGCTTAAACGAACTGGACAGGGAGGGCTACACCTTC	CASSLNELDREGYTF
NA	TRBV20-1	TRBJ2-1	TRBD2	TGCAGTGCTAGAGTATTGCCTAGCGGGGGGGGAGCAGGTGAGCAGTTCTTC	CSARVLPSGGGAGEQFF
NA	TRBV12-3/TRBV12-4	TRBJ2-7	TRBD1	TGTGCCAGCACCTGGGGCAGGGGGCAGTACGAGCAGTACTTC	CASTWGRGQYEQYF
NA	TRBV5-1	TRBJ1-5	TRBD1	TGCGCCAGCAGCTTGGATGGCAGGGGGCATCAGCCCCAGCATTTT	CASSLDGRGHQPQHF
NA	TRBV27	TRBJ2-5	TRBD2	TGTGCCAGCACAGCGGGGGGGCGGGGGACCCAGTACTTC	CASTAGGRGTQYF
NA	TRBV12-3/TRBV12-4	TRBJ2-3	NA	TGTGCCAGCACCAAGGTGGGGATCGCGCAGTATTTT	CASTKVGIAQYF
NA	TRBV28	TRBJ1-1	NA	TGTGCCAGCAGCCCGGACAGTGGACCGGTTGGTGAAGCTTTCTTT	CASSPDSGPVGEAFF
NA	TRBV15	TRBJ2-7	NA	TGTGCCACCAGCGCGAACTACTACGAGCAGTACTTC	CATSANYYEQYF
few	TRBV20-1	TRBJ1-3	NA	TGCAGTGCTCGAGGGGGGTCTGGAAACACCATATATTTT	CSARGGSGNTIYF
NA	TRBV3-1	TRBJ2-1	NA	TGTGCCAGCAGCCAAGTTAGGAATGAGCAGTTCTTC	CASSQVRNEQFF
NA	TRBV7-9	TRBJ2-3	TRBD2	TGTGCCAGCAGCTTAAATAGCGGGGCCACAGATACGCAGTATTTT	CASSLNSGATDTQYF
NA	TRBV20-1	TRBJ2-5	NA	TGCAGTGCCGAGACAGGAAGGGAGACCCAGTACTTC	CSAETGRETQYF
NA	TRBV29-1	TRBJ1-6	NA	TGCAGCGTTCTCGAGGGCTTCCTTTTCGGACCCCTCCACTTT	CSVLEGFLFGPLHF
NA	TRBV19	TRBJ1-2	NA	TGTGCCAGTAGTATAGAGAGGGGCGGATATGGCTACACCTTC	CASSIERGGYGYTF
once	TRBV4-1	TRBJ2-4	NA	TGCGCCAGCAGCCAAGATCAGAGGCTAGCCAAAAACATTCAGTACTTC	CASSQDQRLAKNIQYF
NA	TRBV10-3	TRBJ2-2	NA	TGTGCCATCAGAGGGTTGGTAGGGGGGACGAACACCGGGGAGCTGTTTTTT	CAIRGLVGGTNTGELFF
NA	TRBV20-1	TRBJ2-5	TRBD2	TGCAGTGCTAGAAGCGGGGGGGTGGAGACCCAGTACTTC	CSARSGGVETQYF
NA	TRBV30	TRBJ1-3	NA	TGTGCCTGGAGTGTACAAGGTGGTGGAAACACCATATATTTT	CAWSVQGGGNTIYF
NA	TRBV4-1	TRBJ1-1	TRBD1	TGCGCCAGCAGCCAAGAGGGACAGGGCCGATGGGCAGTCCAGAACACTGAAGCTTTCTTT	CASSQEGQGRWAVQNTEAFF
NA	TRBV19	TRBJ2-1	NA	TGTGCCAGTACCCCTCAGGGTTACAATGAGCAGTTCTTC	CASTPQGYNEQFF